This T cell receptor beta chain appears in the sequencing data of a study of PD-1 blockade in classical Hodgkin lymphoma. The assay was immunoSEQ multiplex PCR, and TCRdb's table has in-frame clones only and misses some. The data show more than 45,000 clones, about 91% seen once. Study-level results: CD4+ TCR diversity climbed significantly by C4D1, unlike CD8+ TCR diversity.

Per the germline V gene, CDR1 is ENHRY and CDR2 is SYGVKD. This CDR3 region has 16 residues. J lost 4 bases, V lost 0 bases, and 6 bases had no gene match. Each patient experienced a relapse that followed autologous stem cell transplantation, and brentuximab vedotin exposure varied. To note about this clone: The antigen remains undetermined.

The origin of this receptor is a human donor with classical Hodgkin lymphoma. The sample here was peripheral blood mononuclear cells (PBMCs), taken before the second cycle of nivolumab. The rearrangement uses TRBV10-3 and TRBJ2-7; TRBD2 matches 10 bases. For the CDR3, the DNA is TGTGCCATCAGTGAGTCGGTAGCGGGAGGTGGGTACGAGCAGTACTTC. Its protein is CAISESVAGGGYEQYF.